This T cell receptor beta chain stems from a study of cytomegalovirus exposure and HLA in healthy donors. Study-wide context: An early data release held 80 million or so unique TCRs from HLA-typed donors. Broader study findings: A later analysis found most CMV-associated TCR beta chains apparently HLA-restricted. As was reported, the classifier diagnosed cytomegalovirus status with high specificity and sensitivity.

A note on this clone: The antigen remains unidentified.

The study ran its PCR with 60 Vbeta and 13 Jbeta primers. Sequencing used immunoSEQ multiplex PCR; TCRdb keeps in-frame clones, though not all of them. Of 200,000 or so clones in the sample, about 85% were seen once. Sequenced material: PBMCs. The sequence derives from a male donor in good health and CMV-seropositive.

DNA for the CDR3: TGCGCCAGCAGCCCAGAGACACTCTCTGGAAACACCATATATTTT. This translates into CASSPETLSGNTIYF. The J gene is TRBJ1-3, the V gene TRBV5-1, with D uncertain. V lost 4 bases and J lost 0, with 11 bases in between. Looked up from germline, CDR1 is SGHRS and CDR2 is YFSETQ. The CDR3 is 15 residues long.